This T cell receptor (beta chain) was sequenced during a study of T cell responses to AZD1222 COVID-19 vaccine (dated by TCRdb to about 2021). Looking at the study overall: Because spike-specific TCR depth and breadth did not differ between the two schedules, AZD1222 recipients who got a second dose at roughly 4 weeks were pooled with those who got a second dose at roughly 12 weeks. TCR sequencing covered 230 or so trial participants: 200 to 220 given two doses of AZD1222 and approximately 25 given two doses of MenACWY control vaccine. Trial participants were enrolled by age into 18-55, 56-69 and 70-plus year subgroups, with roughly 160, 29 and 62 TCR-sequenced participants respectively.

Explained via the paper, the time point label denotes: baseline before first vaccination. Vaccinee samples were obtained from the UK trials COV001 and COV002, which included a single-blind randomized controlled phase 2/3 trial of AZD1222 (ChAdOx1 nCoV-19) in healthy adults. For TCRbeta chain sequencing, PBMC samples from trial participants were taken at day 0 and at day 28 after the second dose. The CDR3 regions of human TCRbeta chains were analyzed by immunosequencing. Regarding the original processing steps: TCRs in the repertoires were compared against a reference library of SARS-CoV-2-specific TCRs that had been generated with the MIRA antigen-specificity platform. Breadth was defined as the fraction of unique TCRs that were SARS-CoV-2-associated. Depth was defined as the fraction of total T cells that were SARS-CoV-2-associated. Using the MIRA data, each spike-specific TCR was mapped to the spike region that the TCR reacts to and placed in a CD4 or CD8 class. Log10-transformed breadth and depth values were compared by one-way ANOVA with Sidak's multiple comparisons tests. Entries here come from immuneACCESS through TCRdb and include only in-frame sequences with V and J called. Some clones fail to appear in such tables; in the studies checked, an unresolved V gene covers under half of the shortfall, and the cause of the remainder is unknown. Clone size and V and J calls were adopted from that table, with D and trimming inferred from the DNA. Recorded for this sample are around 120,000 clones; about nine tenths of them occurred a single time. The top ten clones comprise under 1.2% of the sample.

Beyond this particular receptor, the publication reports: Participants were mostly white British and included more females than males, and it was suggested by the authors that clonal diversity may have been underestimated. Vaccine-associated CD4 TCRs spanned the whole spike protein, with dominant responses in regions 160-218 and 743-854. In the small 56-69-year group, the increase in depth fell short of significance, most likely because of low power. Because no day 14 peak-response samples were available, the repertoires could be characterized only after the peak T cell response. Conclusions about previously exposed vaccinees are limited because only a handful of AZD1222 recipients were SARS-CoV-2 seropositive at baseline. Nearly half of unique spike-specific TCRs reportedly recognized epitopes outside regions mutated in the B.1.351 and B.1.1.7 variants. Spike-specific TCR breadth and depth rose significantly after two AZD1222 doses compared with day 0 and with MenACWY recipients.

V sheds 1 base and J sheds 5 bases, leaving 13 bases between their ends. Spanning cysteine to phenylalanine, the CDR3 consists of 15 amino acids. The DNA shown is the 45-base CDR3, in frame from base 1. The germline V gene sets CDR1 to LGHNT and CDR2 to FRNRAP. In regard to this clone: Its antigen is not yet known. Base qualities are not provided; no much larger clone lies one nucleotide away.

The input for sequencing was peripheral blood, taken on day 0 of AZD1222 vaccination. The receptor chain draws on TRBV12-5 and TRBJ2-3; TRBD2 is a weak D gene call, 6 bases matching. The clonotype was recovered from an adult in good health. The bases are TGTGCTAGTGGTTTGGGACTAGTGGTAGGAGATACGCAGTATTTT. Protein translation: CASGLGLVVGDTQYF.